This T cell receptor (beta chain) was profiled in a study of regulatory T cells in long-lasting Graves disease. Study results and caveats: Persistent patients shared thousands of public clonotypes among themselves. Newly diagnosed patients shared fewer, at about a thousand.

This clonotype was counted at least ten times. Its antigen is still unknown. The V gene end was trimmed by 5 bases and the J gene end by 2 bases; junction bases not matched to a gene: 10. This CDR3 has 17 residues. CDR1 is MDHEN and CDR2 is SYDVKM in the germline V gene. The time point: persistent/refractory GD, antithyroid drugs over 5 years with positive TRAb. Making the TCR library involved RNA that had been extracted from PBMCs. From each patient, around 9 milliliters of peripheral blood was drawn and collected into an EDTA anticoagulant tube. Arm-PCR of CDR3 regions and iRepertoire HTBI primers were the basis on which TCR beta libraries were built. Via MiXCR, TCRdb re-called the multiplex PCR reads, giving one row per CDR3 protein. The sample has 650,000 to 850,000 distinct CDR3 sequences; 30% are singletons.

The clonotype comes from a female donor with Graves disease. This chain connects TRBV28 to TRBJ1-5; 9 nucleotides match TRBD1. This specimen was peripheral blood mononuclear cells (PBMCs), taken when the disease was refractory, from a patient treated with antithyroid drugs. The CDR3 region is CASSPGQGLFGNQPQHF. The CDR3 DNA is TGTGCCAGCAGTCCGGGACAGGGCCTTTTTGGCAATCAGCCCCAGCATTTT.